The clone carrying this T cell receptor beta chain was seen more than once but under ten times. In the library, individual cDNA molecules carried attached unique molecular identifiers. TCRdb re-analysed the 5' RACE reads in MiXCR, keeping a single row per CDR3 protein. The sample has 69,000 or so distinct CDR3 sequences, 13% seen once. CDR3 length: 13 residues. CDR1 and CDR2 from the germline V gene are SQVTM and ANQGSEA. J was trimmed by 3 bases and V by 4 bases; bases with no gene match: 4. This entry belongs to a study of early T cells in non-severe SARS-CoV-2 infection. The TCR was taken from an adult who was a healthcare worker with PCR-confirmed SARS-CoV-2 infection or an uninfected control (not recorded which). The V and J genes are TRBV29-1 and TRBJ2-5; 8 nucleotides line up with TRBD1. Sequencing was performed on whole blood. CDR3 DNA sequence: TGCAGCGTTGTCCGGACAGGGAAAGAGACCCAGTACTTC. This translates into CSVVRTGKETQYF.